The rows below give T cell receptor beta chains drawn from one sample of a study of T-cell memory formation after mild COVID-19. TCRdb re-called the 5' RACE reads with MiXCR, one entry per CDR3 protein. This table holds about 210,000 distinct CDR3 sequences, roughly a tenth found once. Material: PBMCs or a T cell subset sorted from them (not recorded which). These receptors came from a man younger than 30 who had mild COVID-19 (a few samples of this study predate the infection). Cell type and time point are not known. CDR3s include the opening cysteine and the closing phenylalanine or tryptophan. Each record gives: V gene, J gene, D gene, clone size, CDR3 DNA, CDR3 protein. D genes are given only for firm matches. A row's size may be missing; if present it is once, few, many or a size class.

V: TRBV7-3
J: TRBJ2-2
D: .
size: many
DNA: TGTGCCAGCAGCCCCCAGAACACCGGGGAGCTGTTTTTT
CDR3: CASSPQNTGELFF

V: TRBV11-3
J: TRBJ2-5
D: TRBD1
size: many
DNA: TGTGCCAGCAGTTTCACAGGGGAAGAGACCCAGTACTTC
CDR3: CASSFTGEETQYF

V: TRBV6-2/TRBV6-3
J: TRBJ2-1
D: .
size: few
DNA: TGTGCCAGCAAAACACCGTGGAGCTCCTACAATGAGCAGTTCTTC
CDR3: CASKTPWSSYNEQFF

V: TRBV6-5
J: TRBJ2-4
D: TRBD1
size: .
DNA: TGTGCCAGCAGCCAAGGGGGCGCAAGGAACATTCAGTACTTC
CDR3: CASSQGGARNIQYF

V: TRBV12-3/TRBV12-4
J: TRBJ2-2
D: TRBD2
size: many
DNA: TGTGCCAGTAGCGCGCGGGGGGGTAACACCGGGGAGCTGTTTTTT
CDR3: CASSARGGNTGELFF

V: TRBV27
J: TRBJ1-5
D: .
size: .
DNA: TGTGCCAGCAGTACAGGGTTTCAGCCCCAGCATTTT
CDR3: CASSTGFQPQHF

V: TRBV20-1
J: TRBJ2-3
D: .
size: few
DNA: TGCAGTGCTAGCTCAGGGAGCTCAGATACGCAGTATTTT
CDR3: CSASSGSSDTQYF

V: TRBV4-3
J: TRBJ2-5
D: TRBD2
size: .
DNA: TGCGCCAGCAGCCAAGGGATAGCGGGGGCCCAAGAGACCCAGTACTTC
CDR3: CASSQGIAGAQETQYF

V: TRBV30
J: TRBJ1-1
D: .
size: .
DNA: TGTGCCTGGAGTGTATATGGGGGCGCAGAAGCTTTCTTT
CDR3: CAWSVYGGAEAFF

V: TRBV5-1
J: TRBJ2-7
D: .
size: many
DNA: TGCGCCAGCAGCTTGGAACAGGGCGCCTACGAGCAGTACTTC
CDR3: CASSLEQGAYEQYF

V: TRBV5-1
J: TRBJ1-1
D: .
size: many
DNA: TGCGCCAGCAGCTTGGCACAGGGAGGTGAAGCTTTCTTT
CDR3: CASSLAQGGEAFF

V: TRBV5-1
J: TRBJ1-1
D: .
size: few
DNA: TGCGCCAGCAGCCGGGGCGCAGGGGTTGGCACTGAAGCTTTCTTT
CDR3: CASSRGAGVGTEAFF

V: TRBV7-3
J: TRBJ1-1
D: TRBD1
size: few
DNA: TGTGCCAGCAGCGTCGACAGGGGCCCTGAAGCTTTCTTT
CDR3: CASSVDRGPEAFF

V: TRBV7-2
J: TRBJ2-5
D: TRBD1
size: many
DNA: TGTGCCAGCAGCCCGTCCCGGACAGGTCCAGGGACCCAGTACTTC
CDR3: CASSPSRTGPGTQYF

V: TRBV4-1
J: TRBJ2-5
D: TRBD1
size: few
DNA: TGCGCCAGCAGCCGACCGGACAGGGAAGAGACCCAGTACTTC
CDR3: CASSRPDREETQYF

V: TRBV5-1
J: TRBJ1-1
D: .
size: few
DNA: TGCGCCAGCAGCACAGAAGTGAACACTGAAGCTTTCTTT
CDR3: CASSTEVNTEAFF

V: TRBV5-1
J: TRBJ1-2
D: .
size: once
DNA: TGCGCCAGCAGTTTCTCAACGGGCTATGGCTACACCTTC
CDR3: CASSFSTGYGYTF

V: TRBV5-1
J: TRBJ1-4
D: TRBD1
size: few
DNA: TGCGCCAGCAGCCGACAGGGGTTGGATGAAAAACTGTTTTTT
CDR3: CASSRQGLDEKLFF

V: TRBV29-1
J: TRBJ2-5
D: .
size: few
DNA: TGCAGCGTTGAGTTGGGCAGCGGGTCCCAGTACTTC
CDR3: CSVELGSGSQYF

V: TRBV30
J: TRBJ2-7
D: .
size: many
DNA: TGTGCCTGGAGTTTTTCGGACGAGCAGTACTTC
CDR3: CAWSFSDEQYF

V: TRBV2
J: TRBJ2-1
D: .
size: .
DNA: TGTGCCAGCACCCAGGACTCCTCCTACAATGAGCAGTTCTTC
CDR3: CASTQDSSYNEQFF

V: TRBV2
J: TRBJ2-7
D: .
size: .
DNA: TGTGCCAACACCCCCCGGGGAGGTCTCGACGAGCAGTACTTC
CDR3: CANTPRGGLDEQYF

V: TRBV11-2
J: TRBJ2-5
D: .
size: .
DNA: TGTGCCAGCAGCGCGGTCCCTCTGGGGACCCAGTACTTC
CDR3: CASSAVPLGTQYF

V: TRBV7-8
J: TRBJ2-7
D: .
size: many
DNA: TGTGCCAGCAGCTTATCTGCGGGGGAGCAGTACTTC
CDR3: CASSLSAGEQYF

V: TRBV5-1
J: TRBJ2-3
D: .
size: many
DNA: TGCGCCAGCAGCTTGGCTGGGTTTCCCTCCACAGATACGCAGTATTTT
CDR3: CASSLAGFPSTDTQYF

V: TRBV7-9
J: TRBJ1-3
D: .
size: many
DNA: TGTGCCAGCAGCTTAAACTCTGGAAACACCATATATTTT
CDR3: CASSLNSGNTIYF